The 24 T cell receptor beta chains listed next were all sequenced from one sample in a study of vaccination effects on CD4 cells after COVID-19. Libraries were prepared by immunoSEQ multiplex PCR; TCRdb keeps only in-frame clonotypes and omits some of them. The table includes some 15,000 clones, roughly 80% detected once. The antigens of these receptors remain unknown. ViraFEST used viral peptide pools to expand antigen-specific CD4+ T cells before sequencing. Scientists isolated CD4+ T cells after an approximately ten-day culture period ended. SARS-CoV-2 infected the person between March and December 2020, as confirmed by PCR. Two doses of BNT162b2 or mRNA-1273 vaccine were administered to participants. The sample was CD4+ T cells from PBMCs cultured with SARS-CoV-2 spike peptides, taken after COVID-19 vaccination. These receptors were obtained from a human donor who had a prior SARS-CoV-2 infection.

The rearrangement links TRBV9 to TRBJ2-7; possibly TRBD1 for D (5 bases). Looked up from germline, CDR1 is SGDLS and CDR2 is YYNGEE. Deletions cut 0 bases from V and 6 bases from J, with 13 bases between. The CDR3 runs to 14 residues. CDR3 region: CASSVGGRPCEQYF. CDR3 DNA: TGTGCCAGCAGCGTAGGGGGCAGGCCCTGCGAGCAGTACTTC.

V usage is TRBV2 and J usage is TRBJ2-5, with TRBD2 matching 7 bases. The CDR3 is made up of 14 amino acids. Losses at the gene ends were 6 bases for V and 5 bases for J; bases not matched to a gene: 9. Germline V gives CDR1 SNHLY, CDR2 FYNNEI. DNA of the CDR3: TGTGCCAGCAGGGCGGGCTCCGGGGGGGAGACCCAGTACTTC. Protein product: CASRAGSGGETQYF.

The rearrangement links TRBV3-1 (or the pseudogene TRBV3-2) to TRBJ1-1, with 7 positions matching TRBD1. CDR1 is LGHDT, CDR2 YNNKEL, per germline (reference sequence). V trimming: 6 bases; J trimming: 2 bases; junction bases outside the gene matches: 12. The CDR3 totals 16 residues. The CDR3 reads CASSRQGGIVNTEAFF. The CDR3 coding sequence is TGTGCCAGCAGTCGTCAGGGGGGCATAGTTAACACTGAAGCTTTCTTT.

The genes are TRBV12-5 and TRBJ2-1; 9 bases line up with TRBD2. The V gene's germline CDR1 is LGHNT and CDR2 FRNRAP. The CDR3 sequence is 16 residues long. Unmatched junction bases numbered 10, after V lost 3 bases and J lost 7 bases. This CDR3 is CASGFGLAGTGNEQFF. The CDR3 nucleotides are TGTGCTAGTGGTTTTGGGCTAGCGGGGACGGGGAATGAGCAGTTCTTC.

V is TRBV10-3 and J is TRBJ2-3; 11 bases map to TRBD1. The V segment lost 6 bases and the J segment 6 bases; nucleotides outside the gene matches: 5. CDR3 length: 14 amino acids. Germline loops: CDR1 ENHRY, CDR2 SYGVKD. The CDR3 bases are TGTGCCATCAGACCGGGACAGGGGGTTGATACGCAGTATTTT. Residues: CAIRPGQGVDTQYF.

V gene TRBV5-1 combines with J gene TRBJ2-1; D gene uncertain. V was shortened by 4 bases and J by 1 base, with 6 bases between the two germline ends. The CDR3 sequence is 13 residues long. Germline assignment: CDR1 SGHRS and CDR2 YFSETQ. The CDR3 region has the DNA TGCGCCAGCAGCGGGTCGTCCTACAATGAGCAGTTCTTC. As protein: CASSGSSYNEQFF.

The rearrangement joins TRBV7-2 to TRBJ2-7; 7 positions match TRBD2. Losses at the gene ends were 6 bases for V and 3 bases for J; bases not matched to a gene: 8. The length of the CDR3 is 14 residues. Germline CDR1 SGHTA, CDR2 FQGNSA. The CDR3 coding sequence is TGTGCCAGCAGTCCAGTAGGGACTAACTACGAGCAGTACTTC. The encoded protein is CASSPVGTNYEQYF.

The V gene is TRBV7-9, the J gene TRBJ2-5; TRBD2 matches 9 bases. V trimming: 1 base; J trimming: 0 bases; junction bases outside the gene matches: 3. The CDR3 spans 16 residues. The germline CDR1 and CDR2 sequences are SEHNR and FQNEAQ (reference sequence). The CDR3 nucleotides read TGTGCCAGCAGCTTAGGGAGCGGGGGGTACCAAGAGACCCAGTACTTC. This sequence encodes CASSLGSGGYQETQYF.

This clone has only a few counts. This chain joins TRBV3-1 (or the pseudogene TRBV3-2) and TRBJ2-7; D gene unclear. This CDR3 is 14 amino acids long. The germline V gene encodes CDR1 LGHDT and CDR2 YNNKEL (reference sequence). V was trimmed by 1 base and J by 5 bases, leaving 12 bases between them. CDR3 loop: CASSQVFYANEQYF. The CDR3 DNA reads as TGTGCCAGCAGCCAAGTATTCTATGCCAACGAGCAGTACTTC.

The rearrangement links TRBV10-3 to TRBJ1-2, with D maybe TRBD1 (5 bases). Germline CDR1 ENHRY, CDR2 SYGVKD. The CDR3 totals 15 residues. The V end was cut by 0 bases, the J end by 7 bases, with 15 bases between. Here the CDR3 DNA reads TGTGCCATCAGTGAGTCGATATTCAGGGAAAGTGGCTACACCTTC. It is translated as CAISESIFRESGYTF.

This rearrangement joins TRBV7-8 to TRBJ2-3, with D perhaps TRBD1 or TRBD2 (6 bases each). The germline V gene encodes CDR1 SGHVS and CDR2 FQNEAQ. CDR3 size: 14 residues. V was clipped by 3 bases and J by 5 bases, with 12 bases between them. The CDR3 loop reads CASSFGGREDTQYF. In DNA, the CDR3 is TGTGCCAGCAGCTTTGGGGGGCGAGAAGATACGCAGTATTTT.

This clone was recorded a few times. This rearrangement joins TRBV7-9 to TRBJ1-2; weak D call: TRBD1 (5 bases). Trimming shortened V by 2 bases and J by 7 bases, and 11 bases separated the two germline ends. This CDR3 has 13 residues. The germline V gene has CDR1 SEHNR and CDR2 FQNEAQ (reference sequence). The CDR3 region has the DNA TGTGCCAGCAGCTTATACGGGGCTCGTGGCTACACCTTC. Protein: CASSLYGARGYTF. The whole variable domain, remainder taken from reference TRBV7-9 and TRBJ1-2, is DTGVSQNPRHKITKRGQNVTFRCDPISEHNRLYWYRQTLGQGPEFLTYFQNEAQLEKSRLLSDRFSAERPKGSFSTLEIQRTEQGDSAMYLCASSLYGARGYTFGSGTRLTVV.

The CDR3 is CASPRSGNGGANVLTF. CDR3 sequence (DNA): TGTGCCAGCCCCCGGTCGGGGAACGGTGGGGCCAACGTCCTGACTTTC. The rearrangement links TRBV7-2 to TRBJ2-6, with D possibly being TRBD2 (5 bases). CDR1 is SGHTA and CDR2 is FQGNSA in the germline V gene. Trimming cost V 8 bases and J 3 bases, with 17 bases left between them. The CDR3 covers 16 residues.

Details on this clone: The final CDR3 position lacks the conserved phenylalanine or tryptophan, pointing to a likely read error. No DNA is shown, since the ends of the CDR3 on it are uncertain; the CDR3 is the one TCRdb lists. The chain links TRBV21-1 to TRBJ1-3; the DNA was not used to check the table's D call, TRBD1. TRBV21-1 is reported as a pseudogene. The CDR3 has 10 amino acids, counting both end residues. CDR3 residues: CASSCRARSA.

The CDR3 DNA reads as TGTGCCAGCAGCGACGCGAGCGGGGGGGAGACCCAGTACTTC. Translating gives CASSDASGGETQYF. V usage is TRBV9 and J usage is TRBJ2-5; TRBD2 matches 9 bases. Germline V lookup: CDR1 SGDLS, CDR2 YYNGEE. The CDR3 spans 14 residues. Trimming removed 3 bases from V and 5 bases from J; junction bases left unmatched: 5.

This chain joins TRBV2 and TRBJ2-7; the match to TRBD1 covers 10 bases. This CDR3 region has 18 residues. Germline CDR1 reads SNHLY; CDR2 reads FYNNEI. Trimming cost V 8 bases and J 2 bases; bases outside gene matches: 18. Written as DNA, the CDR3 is TGTGCCAGCCTCGGAGGACAGGGGGGGTTGGGACTACCCTACGAGCAGTACTTC. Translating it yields CASLGGQGGLGLPYEQYF.

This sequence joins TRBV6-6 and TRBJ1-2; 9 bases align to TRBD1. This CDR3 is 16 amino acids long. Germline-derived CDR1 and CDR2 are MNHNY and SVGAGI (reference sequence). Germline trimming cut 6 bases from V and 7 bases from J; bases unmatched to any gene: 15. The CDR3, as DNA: TGTGCCAGCAGGAATGATTACCGAACAGGGGGCGGTGGCTACACCTTC. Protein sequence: CASRNDYRTGGGGYTF.

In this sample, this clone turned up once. The CDR3 nucleotides are TGCGCCAGCAGCACGTCTAGCGGCACAGATACGCAGTATTTT. Translating gives CASSTSSGTDTQYF. The chain employs TRBV5-1 and TRBJ2-3; a weak D match, TRBD2 (6 bases). The germline CDR1 and CDR2 sequences are SGHRS and YFSETQ. CDR3 length: 14 residues. V dropped 4 bases and J dropped 1 base, with 10 bases sitting between them.

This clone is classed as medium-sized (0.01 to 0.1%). CDR3: CASSPRIAGSSYNEQFF. In DNA form, the CDR3 reads TGCGCCAGCAGCCCACGCATAGCGGGAAGCTCCTACAATGAGCAGTTCTTC. V and J are TRBV5-1 and TRBJ2-1; 8 positions match TRBD2. The trim removed 4 bases at V and 0 bases at J, leaving 9 bases unmatched. The CDR3 has 17 amino acids. Looked up from germline, CDR1 is SGHRS and CDR2 is YFSETQ.

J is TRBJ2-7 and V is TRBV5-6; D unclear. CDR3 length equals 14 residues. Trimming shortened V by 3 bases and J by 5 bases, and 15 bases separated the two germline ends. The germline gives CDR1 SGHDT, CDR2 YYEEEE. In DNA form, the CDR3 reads TGTGCCAGCAGCTACCTACAGTCTAGAGACGAGCAGTACTTC. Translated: CASSYLQSRDEQYF.

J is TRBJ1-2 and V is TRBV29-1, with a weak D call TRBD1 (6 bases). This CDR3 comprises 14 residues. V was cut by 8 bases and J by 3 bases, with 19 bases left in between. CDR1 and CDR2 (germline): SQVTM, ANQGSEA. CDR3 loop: CSISRGGADYGYTF. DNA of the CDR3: TGCAGCATTTCTAGGGGGGGCGCGGACTATGGCTACACCTTC.

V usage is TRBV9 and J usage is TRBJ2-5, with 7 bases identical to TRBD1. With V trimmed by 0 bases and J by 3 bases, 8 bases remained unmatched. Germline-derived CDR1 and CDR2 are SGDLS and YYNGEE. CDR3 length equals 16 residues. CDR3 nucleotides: TGTGCCAGCAGCGTAGGGGCGATCGGGACAGAAGAGACCCAGTACTTC. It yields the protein CASSVGAIGTEETQYF.

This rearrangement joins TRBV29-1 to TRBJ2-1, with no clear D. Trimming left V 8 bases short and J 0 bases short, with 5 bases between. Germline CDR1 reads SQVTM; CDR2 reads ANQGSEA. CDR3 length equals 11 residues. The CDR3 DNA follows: TGCAGCATCAGCTCCTACAATGAGCAGTTCTTC. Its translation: CSISSYNEQFF.

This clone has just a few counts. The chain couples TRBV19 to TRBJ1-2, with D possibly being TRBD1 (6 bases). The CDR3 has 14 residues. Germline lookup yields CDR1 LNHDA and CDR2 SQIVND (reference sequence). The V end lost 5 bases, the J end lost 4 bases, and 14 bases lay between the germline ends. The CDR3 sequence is CASSQPGHRYGYTF. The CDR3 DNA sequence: TGTGCCAGTAGTCAACCGGGACACCGCTATGGCTACACCTTC.